A single sample gave rise to the 4 T cell receptor beta chains below, sequenced in a study of human T cells and chemical hapten exposure. Time point noted: pre-sensitization, week 0. Documented treatment: therapeutic diphenylcyclopropenone sensitization with weekly scalp DPC. TCRdb redid the calling of the RACE reads with MiXCR, one entry per CDR3 protein. The top ten hold roughly 6% of the sample, which has tens of thousands of distinct CDR3 sequences, 10% seen once. The sequenced sample was whole blood, obtained in connection with sensitization to the hapten diphenylcyclopropenone (DPC). These receptors were obtained from a man aged 30 to 45 with alopecia areata. Some clones in this sample may be carry-over from other donors' samples.

The rearrangement links TRBV7-9 to TRBJ1-2; D might be TRBD1 (6 bases). V lost 1 base and J lost 6, with 18 bases in between. The CDR3 is made up of 16 amino acids. Germline assignment: CDR1 SEHNR and CDR2 FQNEAQ (reference sequence). The CDR3 region is CASSLGPRGAKDGYTF. CDR3 in DNA: TGTGCCAGCAGCTTAGGTCCCCGGGGGGCGAAGGATGGCTACACCTTC.

This clonotype was seen many times. The genes are TRBV5-5 and TRBJ2-1; possible D gene TRBD1, 6 bases. In germline, CDR1 is SGHKS, CDR2 YYEKEE (reference sequence). Deletions cut 4 bases from V and 6 bases from J, with 14 bases between. The CDR3 length is 14 residues. CDR3 bases: TGTGCCAGCAGCACAGGGATACAGGTCAATGAGCAGTTCTTC. As protein: CASSTGIQVNEQFF.

This clonotype has at least ten counts. The V gene is TRBV5-4, the J gene TRBJ1-2; possible D gene TRBD1, 6 bases. Deletions cut 3 bases from V and 3 bases from J, with 9 bases between. Germline CDR1 SGHNT, CDR2 YYREEE (reference sequence). The CDR3 sequence is 13 residues long. CDR3 region: CASSSPGDYGYTF. The CDR3, as DNA: TGTGCCAGCAGCTCACCAGGGGACTATGGCTACACCTTC.

The chain joins TRBV7-8 to TRBJ1-1; D is unclear. Trimming shortened V by 5 bases and J by 5 bases, and 9 bases separated the two germline ends. CDR1 and CDR2 (germline): SGHVS, FQNEAQ. The CDR3 spans 12 residues. CDR3 region: CASSHVGTEAFF. The DNA for the CDR3 is TGTGCCAGCAGCCACGTGGGGACTGAAGCTTTCTTT.